The 27 T cell receptor beta chains reported below all come from one sample, sequenced in a study of CD8 T cells in Susac syndrome. Reverse transcription used about 0.45 to 1 ug RNA and random hexamers. TCRdb re-called the immunoSEQ multiplex PCR reads with MiXCR, one entry per CDR3 protein. The sample shows some 130,000 distinct CDR3 sequences, approximately 95% of them seen only once. The sequencing sample was made of CD8+ T cells from PBMCs. Source of these receptors: a human donor with Susac syndrome.

The genes are TRBV5-1 and TRBJ2-1; D not resolved. V was shortened by 3 bases and J by 3 bases, with 10 bases between the two germline ends. CDR3 length: 14 amino acids. CDR1 and CDR2 from the germline V gene are SGHRS and YFSETQ. The chain's CDR3 is CASSYDLDYNEQFF. CDR3 sequence (DNA): TGCGCCAGCAGCTACGATCTGGACTACAATGAGCAGTTCTTC. The full variable domain, its missing parts supplied by reference TRBV5-1 and TRBJ2-1, is KAGVTQTPRYLIKTRGQQVTLSCSPISGHRSVSWYQQTPGQGLQFLFEYFSETQRNKGNFPGRFSGRQFSNSRSEMNVSTLELGDSALYLCASSYDLDYNEQFFGPGTRLTVL.

The chain joins TRBV5-6 to TRBJ1-1; maybe TRBD1 (5 bases). V was cut by 4 bases and J by 2 bases, with 9 bases left in between. There are 13 residues in the CDR3. Per germline, CDR1 SGHDT and CDR2 YYEEEE. CDR3 amino acids: CASSRGLNTEAFF. In DNA form, the CDR3 reads TGTGCCAGCAGCCGGGGGTTAAACACTGAAGCTTTCTTT.

The CDR3: CASSPGEGGGYNEQFF. CDR3 bases: TGTGCCAGCAGCCCAGGGGAAGGAGGGGGCTACAATGAGCAGTTCTTC. The chain carries TRBV7-9 and TRBJ2-1; D may correspond to TRBD1 or TRBD2 (6 bases each). The CDR3 covers 16 residues. Germline assignment: CDR1 SEHNR and CDR2 FQNEAQ (reference sequence). Trimming took 5 bases from V and 3 from J, leaving 17 bases between them.

This clonotype has only one observation. The V gene is TRBV5-4, the J gene TRBJ2-3; maybe TRBD2 (6 bases). In germline, CDR1 is SGHNT, CDR2 YYREEE (reference sequence). The CDR3 spans 16 residues. Trimming shortened V by 2 bases and J by 1 base, and 14 bases separated the two germline ends. Written as DNA, the CDR3 is TGTGCCAGCAGCTTAGGTCTAGCGCCTGGCACAGATACGCAGTATTTT. Translating gives CASSLGLAPGTDTQYF.

The chain has TRBV6-5 and TRBJ1-1; possibly TRBD1 for D (6 bases). V was trimmed by 2 bases and J by 0 bases, leaving 19 bases between them. The germline V gene encodes CDR1 MNHEY and CDR2 SVGAGI. The CDR3 covers 18 residues. The CDR3 DNA sequence: TGTGCCAGCAGTTACCCATCCCCGGGGGCCTCCATGAACACTGAAGCTTTCTTT. Its translation: CASSYPSPGASMNTEAFF.

The chain couples TRBV12-3 or TRBV12-4 to TRBJ1-2, with D perhaps TRBD1 (5 bases). Trimming took 1 base from V and 6 from J, leaving 12 bases between them. The CDR3 loop spans 14 amino acids. This CDR3 reads CASSLVGTINGYTF. CDR3 DNA sequence: TGTGCCAGCAGTTTAGTCGGGACCATCAATGGCTACACCTTC.

This chain links TRBV3-1 with TRBJ2-7; 7 nucleotides line up with TRBD2. Germline V gene sequence: CDR1 LGHDT, CDR2 YNNKEL (reference sequence). This CDR3 comprises 15 residues. The J segment lost 3 bases and the V segment lost 5 bases, leaving 10 bases of the junction unmatched. CDR3: CASSSGTVGFYEQYF. The DNA of the CDR3 is TGTGCCAGCAGCAGCGGGACCGTGGGATTCTACGAGCAGTACTTC.

The chain combines TRBV18 with TRBJ1-5, with a tentative D call TRBD1 (6 bases). With 1 base removed from V and 0 bases from J, the gap between germline ends came to 7 bases. CDR3 length equals 15 residues. Per the germline V gene, CDR1 is KGHSH and CDR2 is LQKENI. CDR3 region: CASSPQDSSNQPQHF. The CDR3 nucleotides read TGTGCCAGCTCACCACAGGACAGTAGCAATCAGCCCCAGCATTTT. Combining the CDR3 with reference TRBV18 and TRBJ1-5 gives the whole variable domain NAGVMQNPRHLVRRRGQEARLRCSPMKGHSHVYWYRQLPEEGLKFMVYLQKENIIDESGMPKERFSAEFPKEGPSILRIQQVVRGDSAAYFCASSPQDSSNQPQHFGDGTRLSIL.

The V gene is TRBV28, the J gene TRBJ1-4; D is possibly TRBD1 (5 bases). V lost 5 bases to trimming and J lost 4 bases, with 11 bases between them. The CDR3 covers 14 residues. Per the germline V gene, CDR1 is MDHEN and CDR2 is SYDVKM. This CDR3 is CASSLVGGNEKLFF. The CDR3 DNA reads TGTGCCAGCAGTCTCGTCGGGGGTAATGAAAAACTGTTTTTT.

This chain uses TRBV7-3 with TRBJ2-2; 8 nucleotides line up with TRBD2. From germline, CDR1 is SGHTA and CDR2 FQGTGA. The CDR3 runs to 13 residues. The trim removed 8 bases at V and 4 bases at J, leaving 3 bases unmatched. The CDR3 nucleotides read TGTGCCAGCCGAACTAGCGGCACCGGGGAGCTGTTTTTT. Encoded protein: CASRTSGTGELFF.

The J gene is TRBJ2-5, the V gene TRBV20-1; possible D gene TRBD1, 6 bases. The CDR3 spans 15 residues. The V end was cut by 0 bases, the J end by 3 bases, with 14 bases between. CDR1 is DFQATT and CDR2 is SNEGSKA in the germline V gene (reference sequence). CDR3 sequence (DNA): TGCAGTGCTAGAGATCTTAGGACAGTCGAAGAGACCCAGTACTTC. Amino acid sequence: CSARDLRTVEETQYF.

The genes are TRBV15 and TRBJ2-1; D may correspond to TRBD1 or TRBD2 (5 bases each). Germline V gene data show CDR1 as LNHNV and CDR2 as YYDKDF (reference sequence). V lost 6 bases to trimming and J lost 0 bases, with 18 bases between them. The length of the CDR3 is 17 residues. CDR3 sequence: CATRTDRGASSYNEQFF. The CDR3 coding sequence is TGTGCCACCAGAACCGACCGAGGGGCGAGCTCCTACAATGAGCAGTTCTTC.

The chain uses TRBV5-4 and TRBJ1-5, with D maybe TRBD1 (5 bases). Germline V gene data show CDR1 as SGHNT and CDR2 as YYREEE (reference sequence). V lost 4 bases, J lost 6 bases, and 17 bases lay in between. The CDR3 sequence is 15 residues long. Here the CDR3 reads CASSRRDEKGQPQHF. CDR3 coding DNA: TGTGCCAGCAGCCGCCGGGACGAGAAGGGTCAGCCCCAGCATTTT.

This chain joins TRBV12-3 or TRBV12-4 and TRBJ2-7; possibly TRBD1 for D (5 bases). The CDR3 sequence is 15 residues long. The germline V and J ends were trimmed by 5 bases and 2 bases, with 16 bases remaining between them. As DNA, the CDR3 is TGTGCCAGCAGTCCCGAAAGGGGATACACCTACGAGCAGTACTTC. Amino acid sequence: CASSPERGYTYEQYF.

The chain combines TRBV2 with TRBJ1-2; D is possibly TRBD1 (5 bases). Germline CDR1 reads SNHLY; CDR2 reads FYNNEI. The length of the CDR3 is 15 residues. Trimming stripped 2 bases from V and 7 bases from J, with 17 bases between. The CDR3 DNA reads TGTGCCAGCAGTGAAATGGGGCAGGGAGCTCGTGGCTACACCTTC. Translated, it gives CASSEMGQGARGYTF.

This rearrangement joins TRBV3-1 to TRBJ2-7; 9 bases match TRBD2. CDR1 LGHDT and CDR2 YNNKEL come from the germline V gene (reference sequence). This CDR3 is 16 amino acids long. With V trimmed by 0 bases and J by 4 bases, 7 bases remained unmatched. CDR3 nucleotides: TGTGCCAGCAGCCAAGAGGGGGGGACTAGCTGGTACGAGCAGTACTTC. Its protein product is CASSQEGGTSWYEQYF.

The CDR3 bases are TGTGCCAGCAGTATTTCCCCTAGCGGGGGGGCAGAGACCCAGTACTTC. Its protein product is CASSISPSGGAETQYF. The chain combines TRBV28 with TRBJ2-5; TRBD2 matches 12 bases. V shed 5 bases, J shed 4 bases, and the junction held 8 bases outside the gene matches. This CDR3 has 16 residues. Germline loops: CDR1 MDHEN, CDR2 SYDVKM.

This chain connects TRBV2 to TRBJ1-2, with no clear D. The length of the CDR3 is 13 residues. V was clipped by 7 bases and J by 10 bases, with 19 bases between them. CDR1 is SNHLY, CDR2 FYNNEI, per germline. CDR3 in amino acids: CASTGQALPIYTF. The CDR3 DNA sequence: TGTGCCAGCACGGGCCAGGCGCTACCGATCTACACCTTC.

This rearrangement joins TRBV2 to TRBJ1-4; 7 nucleotides line up with TRBD1. Germline V gene sequence: CDR1 SNHLY, CDR2 FYNNEI. Trimming removed 9 bases from V and 0 bases from J; junction bases left unmatched: 7. This CDR3 is 15 amino acids long. The CDR3 coding sequence is TGTGCCAGGAGGGACAGACAGGCAACTAATGAAAAACTGTTTTTT. Residues: CARRDRQATNEKLFF.

V gene TRBV27 combines with J gene TRBJ2-7, with D possibly matching TRBD1 (6 bases). Germline V gene sequence: CDR1 MNHEY, CDR2 SMNVEV (reference sequence). With 3 bases removed from V and 3 bases from J, the gap between germline ends came to 15 bases. CDR3 length equals 15 residues. Here the CDR3 DNA reads TGTGCCAGCAGTTTGGGGACATCCTCCGTCTACGAGCAGTACTTC. The encoded protein is CASSLGTSSVYEQYF.

About this clonotype: The junction departs from the called germline gene at one end, perhaps through a read error. The chain combines TRBV6-5 with TRBJ1-1; 10 bases map to TRBD1. The germline CDR1 and CDR2 sequences are MNHEY and SVGAGI. The CDR3 contains 17 residues. The CDR3 is CASSNSGTGVIGTEAFF. The CDR3 DNA reads TGTGCCAGCAGTAACTCCGGGACAGGGGTCATAGGCACTGAAGCTTTCTTT.

This chain links TRBV5-8 with TRBJ2-7, with unresolved D. The germline V gene has CDR1 SGHTS and CDR2 YDEGEE. The CDR3 runs to 14 residues. Trimming removed 4 bases from V and 0 bases from J, with 11 bases in between. This chain's CDR3 is CASSPQLSSYEQYF. As DNA, the CDR3 is TGTGCCAGCAGCCCGCAACTGAGCTCCTACGAGCAGTACTTC.

The V call is TRBV5-6, the J call TRBJ2-2, with 10 bases matching TRBD1. V was clipped by 4 bases and J by 5 bases; unmatched bases: 8. Germline V lookup: CDR1 SGHDT, CDR2 YYEEEE. The length of the CDR3 is 16 residues. CDR3 region: CASSPPGTGETGELFF. The CDR3 DNA reads TGTGCCAGCAGCCCACCCGGGACAGGGGAGACCGGGGAGCTGTTTTTT.

The V gene is TRBV3-1, the J gene TRBJ2-5, with 8 positions matching TRBD2. Trimming removed 0 bases from V and 10 bases from J; junction bases left unmatched: 13. The CDR3 spans 16 residues. CDR1 LGHDT and CDR2 YNNKEL come from the germline V gene (reference sequence). CDR3 protein: CASSQDQTSGDVGQYF. Here the CDR3 DNA reads TGTGCCAGCAGCCAAGATCAAACTAGCGGAGATGTAGGCCAGTACTTC.

The rearrangement uses TRBV20-1 and TRBJ2-1; D gene unclear. Germline V gene data show CDR1 as DFQATT and CDR2 as SNEGSKA (reference sequence). V was cut by 2 bases and J by 5 bases, with 7 bases left in between. There are 12 residues in the CDR3. The CDR3 loop reads CSARRPNNEQFF. For the CDR3, the DNA is TGCAGTGCTAGAAGACCCAACAATGAGCAGTTCTTC.

The chain joins TRBV4-1 to TRBJ2-1, with 8 bases that match TRBD1. V shed 9 bases and J 4 bases; nucleotides not matched to a gene: 8. The germline V gene encodes CDR1 MGHRA and CDR2 YSYEKL. The CDR3 extends over 14 amino acids. The CDR3 region is CASRVGQGYNEQFF. CDR3 in DNA: TGCGCCAGTCGAGTCGGACAGGGATACAATGAGCAGTTCTTC.

The gene calls are TRBV9 and TRBJ2-3, with TRBD2 identical over 7 bases. Germline CDR1 SGDLS, CDR2 YYNGEE. The CDR3 has 16 residues. Trimming at V came to 0 bases and at J to 5 bases, leaving 9 bases not matched to a gene. The CDR3 DNA follows: TGTGCCAGCAGCGTAGCTACGACGGGAGGAGGAGATACGCAGTATTTT. This encodes CASSVATTGGGDTQYF.